This T cell receptor beta chain was profiled in a study of shared clonotypes between healthy human individuals. Study at large: CD4 naive cells filled three plates per donor, CD4 memory three, CD8 naive two and CD8 memory one.

Repertoires were generated with immunoSEQ multiplex PCR, while TCRdb's copy carries only in-frame clones and drops some. The sample contains some 630,000 clones, about 95% of which appear only once. V lost 2 bases to trimming and J lost 4 bases, with 12 bases between them. The CDR3 has 15 amino acids. The germline V gene has CDR1 MNHEY and CDR2 SMNVEV (reference sequence). Only CD45RO-negative cells positively selected for CCR7 counted as naive CD8 cells, so terminally differentiated effector memory CD45RA+ cells were excluded. Every donor, a Caucasian adult, lived in Nashville, Tennessee. The material sequenced was naive CD8+ T cells sorted from blood. This receptor was taken from a woman in her twenties or thirties in good health. The chain carries TRBV27 and TRBJ1-5; no definite D call. The CDR3 loop is CASSLEAGVNQPQHF. The CDR3 region has the DNA TGTGCCAGCAGTTTAGAGGCCGGGGTTAATCAGCCCCAGCATTTT.